This TCR beta chain is drawn from a study of shared clonotypes between healthy human individuals. Repertoires were generated with immunoSEQ multiplex PCR, while TCRdb's copy carries only in-frame clones and drops some. This sample has 2,500,000 or so clones, with roughly 90% found just once. Of note for this clone: Other DNA sequences in this sample translate to the same CDR3.

Adult Caucasians living in Nashville, Tennessee made up all of the donors. Splitting of CD4+ cells produced CD45RA+ naive and CD45RA-negative memory subsets. This CDR3 comprises 13 residues. The V and J ends lost 4 bases and 4 bases respectively, with 10 bases between them. Per the germline V gene, CDR1 is LNHDA and CDR2 is SQIVND (reference sequence). Sequenced input: naive CD4+ T cells from PBMCs. Subset meaning: CD45RA+ positively selected. The TCR sequence derives from a man in his late teens or twenties in good health. Some clones in this sample may be carry-over from other donors' samples. V and J are TRBV19 and TRBJ1-1; weak D call: TRBD1 (5 bases). The CDR3 nucleotides are TGTGCCAGTAGTACGCAGGGAGGCACTGAAGCTTTCTTT. It is translated as CASSTQGGTEAFF. The full variable domain, rest sourced from reference TRBV19 and TRBJ1-1, is DGGITQSPKYLFRKEGQNVTLSCEQNLNHDAMYWYRQDPGQGLRLIYYSQIVNDFQKGDIAEGYSVSREKKESFPLTVTSAQKNPTAFYLCASSTQGGTEAFFGQGTRLTVV.